The next 2 T cell receptor beta chains were all read from a single sample in a study of shared clonotypes between healthy human individuals. Data came from immunoSEQ multiplex PCR; TCRdb stores just in-frame clones and leaves some out. The data contain about 2,200,000 clones, roughly 91% of them singletons. Naive-designated CD8 cells lacked CD45RO, were positively enriched for CCR7, and omitted terminally differentiated effector memory CD45RA+ cells. Sequenced sample: naive CD8+ T cells from PBMCs. These receptors were collected from a young man in good health. Some clones in this sample may be carry-over from other donors' samples.

The genes are TRBV2 and TRBJ1-1, with a weak D call TRBD1 (6 bases). Germline V gene data show CDR1 as SNHLY and CDR2 as FYNNEI. V lost 6 bases and J 1 base, leaving 15 bases between the germline ends. CDR3 length: 15 residues. The CDR3 sequence: CASRQQGIQNTEAFF. The CDR3 DNA reads TGTGCCAGCAGACAGCAGGGGATCCAGAACACTGAAGCTTTCTTT.

Note on this clone: The identical CDR3 is also encoded by other nucleotide sequences in the sample. V gene TRBV27 combines with J gene TRBJ1-5; weak D call: TRBD1 (5 bases). Germline V CDR1 and CDR2: MNHEY, SMNVEV (reference sequence). CDR3 size: 13 residues. V lost 3 bases to trimming and J lost 5 bases, with 8 bases between them. The CDR3 DNA sequence: TGTGCCAGCAGTTTTCTAGGGGATCAGCCCCAGCATTTT. It codes for CASSFLGDQPQHF.